This T cell receptor beta chain appears in the sequencing data of a study of T cells after yellow fever vaccination. The study, taken as a whole, reports: Reappearing after the booster were most of the clones from primary vaccination (about 96% CD4, 85% to 90% CD8).

The CDR3 is made up of 15 amino acids. Trimming took off 0 bases at V and 3 bases at J, with 6 bases between the two ends. Germline values: CDR1 SNHLY, CDR2 FYNNEI. MiXCR was run by TCRdb on the 5' RACE reads, yielding one entry per CDR3 protein. The data contain about 580,000 distinct CDR3 sequences, 17% of them singletons. This clonotype appeared a few times. Antigen: not known. The sequenced sample was PBMCs, obtained 5 days after the first yellow fever vaccination. The receptor's source is a man aged 18 to 29 who received the YFV17D yellow fever vaccine. The chain has TRBV2 and TRBJ1-6; no clear D gene. The CDR3 coding sequence is TGTGCCAGCAGTGAAGCTCAGTTCTATAATTCACCCCTCCACTTT. Its protein product is CASSEAQFYNSPLHF.